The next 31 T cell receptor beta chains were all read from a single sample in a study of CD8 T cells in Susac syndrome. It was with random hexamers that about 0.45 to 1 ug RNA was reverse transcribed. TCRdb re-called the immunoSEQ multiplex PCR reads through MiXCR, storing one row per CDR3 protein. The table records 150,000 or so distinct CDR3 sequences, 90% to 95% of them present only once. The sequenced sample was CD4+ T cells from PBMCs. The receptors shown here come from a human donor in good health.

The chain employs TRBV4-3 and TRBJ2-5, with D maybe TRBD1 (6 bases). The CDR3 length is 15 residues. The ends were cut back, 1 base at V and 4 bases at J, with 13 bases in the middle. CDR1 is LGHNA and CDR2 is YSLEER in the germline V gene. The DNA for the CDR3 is TGCGCCAGCAGCCAAGTGATTGGGGGCGGAGAGACCCAGTACTTC. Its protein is CASSQVIGGGETQYF.

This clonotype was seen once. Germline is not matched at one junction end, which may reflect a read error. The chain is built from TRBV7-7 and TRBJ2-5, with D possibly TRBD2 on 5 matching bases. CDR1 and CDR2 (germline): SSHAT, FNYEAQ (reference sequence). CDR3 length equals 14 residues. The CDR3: CASSLARGEKTQYF. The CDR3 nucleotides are TGTGCTAGCAGCTTAGCCCGGGGAGAGAAGACCCAGTACTTC.

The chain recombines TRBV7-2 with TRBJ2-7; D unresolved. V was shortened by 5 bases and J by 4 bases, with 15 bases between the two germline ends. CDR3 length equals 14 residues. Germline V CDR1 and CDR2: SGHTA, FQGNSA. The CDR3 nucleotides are TGTGCCAGCAGCGCCCAACCCTTACAGTACGAGCAGTACTTC. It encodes CASSAQPLQYEQYF. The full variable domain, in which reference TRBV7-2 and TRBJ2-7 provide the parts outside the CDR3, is GAGVSQSPSNKVTEKGKDVELRCDPISGHTALYWYRQSLGQGLEFLIYFQGNSAPDKSGLPSDRFSAERTGGSVSTLTIQRTQQEDSAVYLCASSAQPLQYEQYFGPGTRLTVT.

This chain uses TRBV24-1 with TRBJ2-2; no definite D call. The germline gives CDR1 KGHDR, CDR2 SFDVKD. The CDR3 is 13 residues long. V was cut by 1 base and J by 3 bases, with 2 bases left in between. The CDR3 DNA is TGTGCCACCAGTGATTTTTACACCGGGGAGCTGTTTTTT. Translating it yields CATSDFYTGELFF.

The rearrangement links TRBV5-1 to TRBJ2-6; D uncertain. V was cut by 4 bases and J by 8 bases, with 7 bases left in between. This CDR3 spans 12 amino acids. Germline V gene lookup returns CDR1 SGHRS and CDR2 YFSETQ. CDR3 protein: CASSEESNVLTF. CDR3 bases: TGCGCCAGCAGCGAAGAGTCCAACGTCCTGACTTTC.

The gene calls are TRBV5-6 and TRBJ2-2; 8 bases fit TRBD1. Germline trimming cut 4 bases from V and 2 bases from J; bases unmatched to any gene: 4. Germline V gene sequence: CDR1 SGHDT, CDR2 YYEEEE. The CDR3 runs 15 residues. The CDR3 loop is CASSTDRANTGELFF. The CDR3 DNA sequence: TGTGCCAGCAGCACGGACAGGGCCAACACCGGGGAGCTGTTTTTT. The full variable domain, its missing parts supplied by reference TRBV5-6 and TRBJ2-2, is DAGVTQSPTHLIKTRGQQVTLRCSPKSGHDTVSWYQQALGQGPQFIFQYYEEEERQRGNFPDRFSGHQFPNYSSELNVNALLLGDSALYLCASSTDRANTGELFFGEGSRLTVL.

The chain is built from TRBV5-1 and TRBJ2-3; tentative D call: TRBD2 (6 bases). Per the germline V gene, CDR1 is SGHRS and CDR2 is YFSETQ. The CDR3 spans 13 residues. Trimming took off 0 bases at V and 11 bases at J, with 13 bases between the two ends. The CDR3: CASSLETRGRQYF. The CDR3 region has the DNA TGCGCCAGCAGCTTGGAGACTAGAGGACGGCAGTATTTT.

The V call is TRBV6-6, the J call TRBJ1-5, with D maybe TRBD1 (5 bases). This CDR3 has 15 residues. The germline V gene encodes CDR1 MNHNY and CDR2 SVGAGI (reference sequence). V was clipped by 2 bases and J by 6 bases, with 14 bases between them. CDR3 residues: CASSYQSTVGQPQHF. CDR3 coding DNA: TGTGCCAGCAGTTACCAATCGACAGTCGGTCAGCCCCAGCATTTT.

In nucleotides, the CDR3 is TGTGCCAGTAGTCCGTCCGGGACAGGGGCGAACACCGGGGAGCTGTTTTTT. It specifies CASSPSGTGANTGELFF. V gene TRBV19 combines with J gene TRBJ2-2; TRBD1 matches 10 bases. The CDR3 is made up of 17 amino acids. V was pared by 5 bases and J by 0 bases, with 6 bases of the junction left unmatched. Germline lookup yields CDR1 LNHDA and CDR2 SQIVND (reference sequence).

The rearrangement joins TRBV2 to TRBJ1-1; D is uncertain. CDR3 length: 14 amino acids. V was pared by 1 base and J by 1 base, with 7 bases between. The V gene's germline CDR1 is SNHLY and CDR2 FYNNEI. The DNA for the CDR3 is TGTGCCAGCAGTGAAGAGTCGGGGAACACTGAAGCTTTCTTT. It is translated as CASSEESGNTEAFF.

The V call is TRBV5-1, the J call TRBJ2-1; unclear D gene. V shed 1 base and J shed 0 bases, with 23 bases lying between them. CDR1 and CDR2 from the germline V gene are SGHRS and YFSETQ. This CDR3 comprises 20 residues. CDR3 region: CASSLWNTPFESSSYNEQFF. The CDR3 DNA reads TGCGCCAGCAGCTTGTGGAACACCCCCTTCGAGTCTAGCTCCTACAATGAGCAGTTCTTC. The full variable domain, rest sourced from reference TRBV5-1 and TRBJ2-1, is KAGVTQTPRYLIKTRGQQVTLSCSPISGHRSVSWYQQTPGQGLQFLFEYFSETQRNKGNFPGRFSGRQFSNSRSEMNVSTLELGDSALYLCASSLWNTPFESSSYNEQFFGPGTRLTVL.

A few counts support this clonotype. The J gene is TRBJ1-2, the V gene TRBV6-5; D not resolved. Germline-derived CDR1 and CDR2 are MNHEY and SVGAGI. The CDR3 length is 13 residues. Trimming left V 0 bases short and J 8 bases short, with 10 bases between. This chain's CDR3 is CASSYSKNRGYTF. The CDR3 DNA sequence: TGTGCCAGCAGTTACTCGAAGAACCGAGGCTACACCTTC.

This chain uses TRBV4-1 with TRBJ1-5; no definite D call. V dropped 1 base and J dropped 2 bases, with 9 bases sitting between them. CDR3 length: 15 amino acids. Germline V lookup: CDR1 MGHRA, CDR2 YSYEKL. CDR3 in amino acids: CASSQGGDGNQPQHF. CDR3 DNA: TGCGCCAGCAGCCAAGGCGGGGATGGCAATCAGCCCCAGCATTTT.

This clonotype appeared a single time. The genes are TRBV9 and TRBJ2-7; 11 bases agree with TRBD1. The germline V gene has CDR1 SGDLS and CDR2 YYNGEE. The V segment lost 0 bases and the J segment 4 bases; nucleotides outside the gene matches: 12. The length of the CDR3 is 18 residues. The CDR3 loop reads CASSVAIGPGQGDYEQYF. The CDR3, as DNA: TGTGCCAGCAGCGTAGCTATTGGACCGGGACAGGGGGATTACGAGCAGTACTTC.

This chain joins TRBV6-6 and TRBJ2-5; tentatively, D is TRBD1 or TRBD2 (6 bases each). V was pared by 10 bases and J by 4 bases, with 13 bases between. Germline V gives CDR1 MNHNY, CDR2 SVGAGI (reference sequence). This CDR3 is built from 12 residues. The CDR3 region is CAIAQGGETQYF. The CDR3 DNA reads TGTGCCATCGCACAGGGAGGAGAGACCCAGTACTTC.

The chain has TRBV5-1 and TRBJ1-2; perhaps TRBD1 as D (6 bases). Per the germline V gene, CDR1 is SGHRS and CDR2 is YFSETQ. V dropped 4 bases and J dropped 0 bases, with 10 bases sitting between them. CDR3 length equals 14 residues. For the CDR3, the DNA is TGCGCCAGCAGCGAGGACAGAGCTAACTATGGCTACACCTTC. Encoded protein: CASSEDRANYGYTF.

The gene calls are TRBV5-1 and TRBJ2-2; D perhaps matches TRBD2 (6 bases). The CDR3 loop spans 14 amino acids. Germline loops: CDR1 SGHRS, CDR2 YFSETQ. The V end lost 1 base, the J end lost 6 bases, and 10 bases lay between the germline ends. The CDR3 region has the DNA TGCGCCAGCAGCTTGTTTGGGGAGGCCGGGGAGCTGTTTTTT. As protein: CASSLFGEAGELFF. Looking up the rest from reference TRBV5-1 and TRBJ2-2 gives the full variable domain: KAGVTQTPRYLIKTRGQQVTLSCSPISGHRSVSWYQQTPGQGLQFLFEYFSETQRNKGNFPGRFSGRQFSNSRSEMNVSTLELGDSALYLCASSLFGEAGELFFGEGSRLTVL.

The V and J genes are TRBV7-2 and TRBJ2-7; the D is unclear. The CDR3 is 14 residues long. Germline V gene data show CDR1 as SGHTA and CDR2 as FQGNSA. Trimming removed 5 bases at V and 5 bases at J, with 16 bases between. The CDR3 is CASSPHSPPDEQYF. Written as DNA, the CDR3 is TGTGCCAGCAGCCCGCACAGCCCCCCTGACGAGCAGTACTTC.

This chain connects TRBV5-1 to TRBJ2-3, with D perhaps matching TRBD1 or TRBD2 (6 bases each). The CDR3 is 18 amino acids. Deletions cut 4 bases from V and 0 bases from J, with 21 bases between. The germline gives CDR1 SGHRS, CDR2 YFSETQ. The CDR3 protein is CASSPTGGGPTSTDTQYF. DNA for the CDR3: TGCGCCAGCAGCCCCACAGGTGGGGGGCCCACAAGCACAGATACGCAGTATTTT.

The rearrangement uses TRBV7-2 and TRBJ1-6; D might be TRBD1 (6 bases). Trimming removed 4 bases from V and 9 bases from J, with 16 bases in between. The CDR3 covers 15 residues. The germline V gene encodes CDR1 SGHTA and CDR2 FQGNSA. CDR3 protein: CASSSQGNLGSPLHF. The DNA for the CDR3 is TGTGCCAGCAGCTCCCAGGGGAACTTGGGTTCACCCCTCCACTTT.

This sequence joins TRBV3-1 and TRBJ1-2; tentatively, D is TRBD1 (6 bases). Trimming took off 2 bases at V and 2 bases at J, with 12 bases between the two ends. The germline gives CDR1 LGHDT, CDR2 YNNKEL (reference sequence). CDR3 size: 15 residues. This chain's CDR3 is CASSQYPDRNYGYTF. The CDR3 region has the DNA TGTGCCAGCAGCCAATACCCCGACAGGAACTATGGCTACACCTTC.

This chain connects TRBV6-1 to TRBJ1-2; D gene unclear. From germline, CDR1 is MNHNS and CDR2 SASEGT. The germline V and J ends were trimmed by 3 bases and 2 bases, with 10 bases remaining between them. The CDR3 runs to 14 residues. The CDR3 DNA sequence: TGTGCCAGCAGTGACGGCGGGCAGAACTATGGCTACACCTTC. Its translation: CASSDGGQNYGYTF.

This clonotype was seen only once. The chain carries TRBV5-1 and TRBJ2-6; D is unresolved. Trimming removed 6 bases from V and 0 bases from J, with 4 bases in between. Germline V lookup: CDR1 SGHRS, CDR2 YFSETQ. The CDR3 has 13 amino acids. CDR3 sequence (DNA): TGCGCCAGCAAGGACTCTGGGGCCAACGTCCTGACTTTC. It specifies CASKDSGANVLTF.

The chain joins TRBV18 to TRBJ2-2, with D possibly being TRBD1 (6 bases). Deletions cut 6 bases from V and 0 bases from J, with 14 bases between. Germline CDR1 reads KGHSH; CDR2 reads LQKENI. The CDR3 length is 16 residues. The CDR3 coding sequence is TGTGCCAGCTCTCGACAGGATTTCGCGAACACCGGGGAGCTGTTTTTT. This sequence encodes CASSRQDFANTGELFF.

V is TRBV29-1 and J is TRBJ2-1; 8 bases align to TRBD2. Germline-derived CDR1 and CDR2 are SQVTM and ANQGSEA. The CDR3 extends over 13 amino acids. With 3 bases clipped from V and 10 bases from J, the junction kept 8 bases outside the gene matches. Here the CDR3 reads CSVDPGGVGEQFF. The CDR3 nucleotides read TGCAGCGTTGACCCCGGGGGGGTGGGAGAGCAGTTCTTC.

CDR3 loop: CASSPPWPDTQYF. In DNA form, the CDR3 reads TGTGCCAGCTCACCACCCTGGCCAGATACGCAGTATTTT. The genes are TRBV18 and TRBJ2-3, with no clear D. V gave up 0 bases and J gave up 4 bases, with 5 bases separating them. Germline V gene lookup returns CDR1 KGHSH and CDR2 LQKENI. The CDR3 covers 13 residues.

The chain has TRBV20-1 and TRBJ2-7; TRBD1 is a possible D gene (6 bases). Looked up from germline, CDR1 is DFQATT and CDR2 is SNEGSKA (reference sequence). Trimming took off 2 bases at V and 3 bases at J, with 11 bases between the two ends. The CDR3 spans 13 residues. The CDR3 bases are TGCAGTGCTAGAACGGCACAGGGCTACGAGCAGTACTTC. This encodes CSARTAQGYEQYF.

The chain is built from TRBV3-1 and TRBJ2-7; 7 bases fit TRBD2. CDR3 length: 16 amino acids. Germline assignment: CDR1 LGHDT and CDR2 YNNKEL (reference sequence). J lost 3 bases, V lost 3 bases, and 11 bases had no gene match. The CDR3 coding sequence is TGTGCCAGCAGCCAGAGGGGAGGGTCGCCTTACTACGAGCAGTACTTC. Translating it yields CASSQRGGSPYYEQYF.

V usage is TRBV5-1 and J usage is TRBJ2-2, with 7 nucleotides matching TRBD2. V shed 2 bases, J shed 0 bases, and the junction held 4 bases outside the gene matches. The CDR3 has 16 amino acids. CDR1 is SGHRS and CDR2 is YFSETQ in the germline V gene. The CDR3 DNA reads TGCGCCAGCAGCTTAGGACTAGTCACGAACACCGGGGAGCTGTTTTTT. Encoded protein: CASSLGLVTNTGELFF.

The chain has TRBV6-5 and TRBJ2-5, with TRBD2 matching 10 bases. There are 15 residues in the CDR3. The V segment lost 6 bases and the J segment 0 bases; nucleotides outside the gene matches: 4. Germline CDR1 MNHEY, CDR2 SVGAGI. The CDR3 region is CASRPGLAYQETQYF. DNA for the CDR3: TGTGCCAGCAGACCGGGACTAGCGTACCAAGAGACCCAGTACTTC.

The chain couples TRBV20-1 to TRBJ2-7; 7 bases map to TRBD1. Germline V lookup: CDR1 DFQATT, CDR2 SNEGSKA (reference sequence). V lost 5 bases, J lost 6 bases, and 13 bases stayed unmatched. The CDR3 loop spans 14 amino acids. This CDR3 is CSASHWDRSGEQYF. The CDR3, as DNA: TGCAGTGCTTCTCACTGGGACAGATCAGGCGAGCAGTACTTC.